Each of the 22 T cell receptor beta chains below was sequenced from the same sample in a study of blood T cells in healthy people across ages. Together with a sample-barcoded 5' primer, a J-beta primer mix was included in a second PCR lasting 7 to 11 cycles. From the 5' RACE reads, TCRdb called clonotypes with MiXCR, one entry per CDR3 protein. The profile shows around 800,000 distinct CDR3 sequences, about 62% of them singletons. The sequencing sample was made of blood. Receptors originate from a man aged 30 to 45 in good health.

The chain combines TRBV6-2 or TRBV6-3 with TRBJ2-7, with 9 bases matching TRBD1. This CDR3 has 15 amino acids. V shed 5 bases and J 5 bases; nucleotides not matched to a gene: 10. Germline loops: CDR1 MNHEY, CDR2 SVGEGT. The chain's CDR3 is CASSGPGQGPDEQYF. The CDR3 DNA is TGTGCCAGCAGTGGTCCGGGACAGGGACCCGACGAGCAGTACTTC.

Concerning this clonotype: The germline gene is not matched at one end of the junction; a read error may be the cause. The J gene is TRBJ2-7, the V gene TRBV4-3; tentatively, D is TRBD1 (6 bases). The germline CDR1 and CDR2 sequences are LGHNA and YSLEER. CDR3 size: 15 residues. The CDR3 region is CASSQDRGSSYEQYF. CDR3 DNA: TGTGCCAGCAGCCAAGATAGGGGGAGCTCCTACGAGCAGTACTTC.

The chain recombines TRBV20-1 with TRBJ2-5, with D tentatively TRBD1 or TRBD2 (6 bases each). This CDR3 contains 12 residues. Germline lookup yields CDR1 DFQATT and CDR2 SNEGSKA (reference sequence). The V and J ends lost 7 bases and 4 bases respectively, with 13 bases between them. The CDR3 coding sequence is TGCAGTGTCAGTAGGGGGGCAGAGACCCAGTACTTC. As protein: CSVSRGAETQYF.

The chain recombines TRBV28 with TRBJ2-4; D not certain. The J call is uncertain, as TRBJ2-7 better fits the DNA end. The CDR3 runs to 15 residues. Germline CDR1 and CDR2: MDHEN and SYDVKM. The CDR3 DNA reads as TGTGCCAGCAGCCAAAAAACCTTCCTTAACCACGAGCAGTACTTC. This gives the protein CASSQKTFLNHEQYF.

This clonotype was seen a few times. The chain has TRBV7-6 and TRBJ2-7, with 9 positions matching TRBD1. The germline V gene has CDR1 SGHVS and CDR2 FNYEAQ. The CDR3 spans 16 residues. The ends lost 5 bases at V and 3 bases at J; junction bases unmatched: 11. CDR3 sequence: CASSISSGTGSYEQYF. The CDR3 DNA sequence: TGTGCCAGCAGCATATCCTCCGGGACAGGGAGCTACGAGCAGTACTTC.

The chain has TRBV7-8 and TRBJ2-1, with 9 nucleotides matching TRBD1. The CDR3 loop spans 15 amino acids. The V gene's germline CDR1 is SGHVS and CDR2 FQNEAQ. V dropped 6 bases and J dropped 8; count of bases not matched to a gene: 11. The CDR3 sequence is CASRPDRGWLDEQFF. The CDR3, as DNA: TGTGCCAGCAGACCGGACAGGGGATGGCTCGATGAGCAGTTCTTC.

The chain joins TRBV27 to TRBJ2-7; tentatively, D is TRBD1 (6 bases). CDR1 is MNHEY, CDR2 SMNVEV, per germline (reference sequence). V lost 4 bases to trimming and J lost 5 bases, with 15 bases between them. This CDR3 comprises 14 residues. CDR3 sequence (DNA): TGTGCCAGCAGTTCTGGACCCAGGGGCCACGAGCAGTACTTC. This translates into CASSSGPRGHEQYF.

The CDR3 reads CASSQVKESPLHF. The CDR3 DNA is TGTGCCAGCAGCCAAGTGAAGGAATCACCCCTCCACTTT. The chain couples TRBV4-2 to TRBJ1-6; unclear D gene. V was shortened by 1 base and J by 10 bases, with 8 bases between the two germline ends. Germline V gene sequence: CDR1 LGHNA, CDR2 YNFKEQ. CDR3 size: 13 residues.

Regarding this clonotype: Mismatch with germline at one junction end may stem from a read error. The chain links TRBV27 to TRBJ1-6, with a possible D match to TRBD1 (5 bases). The germline V gene encodes CDR1 MNHEY and CDR2 SMNVEV (reference sequence). CDR3 length: 16 residues. The CDR3: CASSLMQGRSNSPLHF. The DNA for the CDR3 is TGCGCCAGCAGTTTGATGCAGGGTCGGAGTAATTCACCCCTCCACTTT.

This clonotype was seen only a few times. This rearrangement joins TRBV10-3 to TRBJ1-2; D perhaps matches TRBD1 (5 bases). Germline values: CDR1 ENHRY, CDR2 SYGVKD. The CDR3 spans 15 residues. Trimming shortened V by 4 bases and J by 6 bases, and 18 bases separated the two germline ends. Here the CDR3 DNA reads TGTGCCATCAGTGGTGACAGTTTGGGGCGGGATGGCTACACCTTC. It translates to CAISGDSLGRDGYTF.

This clonotype was detected a few times. The rearrangement joins TRBV3-1 to TRBJ2-6, with D hard to call. Trimming took off 0 bases at V and 4 bases at J, with 4 bases between the two ends. This CDR3 region has 14 residues. Per germline, CDR1 LGHDT and CDR2 YNNKEL (reference sequence). CDR3: CASSQDAGANVLTF. The DNA for the CDR3 is TGTGCCAGCAGCCAAGATGCCGGGGCCAACGTCCTGACTTTC.

Here the CDR3 DNA reads TGTGCCAGCAGCTTAGCACAGCTTTCGGATACGCAGTATTTT. Translating it yields CASSLAQLSDTQYF. J is TRBJ2-3 and V is TRBV7-9, with D unresolved. The CDR3 extends over 14 amino acids. Trimming took 0 bases from V and 6 from J, leaving 10 bases between them. Looked up from germline, CDR1 is SEHNR and CDR2 is FQNEAQ (reference sequence).

The chain is built from TRBV6-5 and TRBJ2-7; D not resolved. Trimming took off 4 bases at V and 5 bases at J, with 15 bases between the two ends. The CDR3 runs to 14 residues. In germline, CDR1 is MNHEY, CDR2 SVGAGI. The CDR3 DNA reads TGTGCCAGCAGTTGGAGTACGAACTGGGACGAGCAGTACTTC. Translating it yields CASSWSTNWDEQYF.

The chain links TRBV12-3 or TRBV12-4 to TRBJ2-7; D is unresolved. Near its end, the DNA agrees better with TRBJ2-5, so the J call may be wrong. The length of the CDR3 is 13 residues. The CDR3 DNA is TGTGCCAGCAAAGTGACGGTAGAGGAGACCCAGTACTTC. Its translation is CASKVTVEETQYF.

The genes are TRBV6-6 and TRBJ2-5; 7 bases fit TRBD1. The V segment lost 5 bases and the J segment 4 bases; nucleotides outside the gene matches: 4. Germline-derived CDR1 and CDR2 are MNHNY and SVGAGI (reference sequence). The CDR3 has 13 amino acids. The CDR3, as DNA: TGTGCCAGCAGTGGACAGGCTGGAGAGACCCAGTACTTC. Its translation is CASSGQAGETQYF.

This chain links TRBV4-2 with TRBJ2-3; 12 bases fit TRBD2. V lost 3 bases and J lost 2; bases outside the gene matches: 6. The CDR3 covers 17 residues. Germline CDR1 is LGHNA and CDR2 is YNFKEQ. The CDR3 is CASSQYLAGGFTDTQYF. The CDR3 nucleotides read TGTGCCAGCAGCCAGTATCTAGCGGGGGGGTTCACAGATACGCAGTATTTT.

V and J are TRBV20-1 and TRBJ2-6; TRBD1 might be the D (6 bases). CDR3 length: 14 amino acids. The ends were cut back, 5 bases at V and 0 bases at J, with 8 bases in the middle. Germline V gene lookup returns CDR1 DFQATT and CDR2 SNEGSKA (reference sequence). CDR3 DNA: TGCAGTGCTTCGGACAGCTCTGGGGCCAACGTCCTGACTTTC. Its protein is CSASDSSGANVLTF.

This clonotype occurred a few times. This chain joins TRBV5-5 and TRBJ2-5, with 7 bases that match TRBD1. V trimming: 7 bases; J trimming: 1 base; junction bases outside the gene matches: 10. This CDR3 is 15 amino acids long. CDR1 SGHKS and CDR2 YYEKEE come from the germline V gene (reference sequence). The CDR3 here is CASLRATGAQETQYF. For the CDR3, the DNA is TGTGCCAGCTTACGGGCCACAGGGGCCCAAGAGACCCAGTACTTC.

As for this clonotype: This could be a read error, since a much larger clone is one nucleotide away. The gene calls are TRBV11-3 and TRBJ2-7; 7 bases are shared with TRBD1. With V trimmed by 5 bases and J by 7 bases, 8 bases remained unmatched. CDR1 is SGHNT, CDR2 YENEEA, per germline. The CDR3 is 13 amino acids. CDR3 residues: CASSRGQAGEQYF. CDR3 DNA: TGTGCCAGCAGCCGCGGACAGGCGGGTGAGCAGTACTTC.

J is TRBJ2-7 and V is TRBV20-1; no clear D gene. The length of the CDR3 is 13 residues. V was trimmed by 1 base and J by 0 bases, leaving 7 bases between them. CDR1 DFQATT and CDR2 SNEGSKA come from the germline V gene (reference sequence). The DNA of the CDR3 is TGCAGTGCTAGAGGTCCCAGCTCCTACGAGCAGTACTTC. It specifies CSARGPSSYEQYF.

This clonotype occurred a few times. The chain couples TRBV20-1 to TRBJ2-7; the D is unclear. The CDR3 runs to 13 residues. Germline loops: CDR1 DFQATT, CDR2 SNEGSKA (reference sequence). Between the trimmed V and J ends, which lost 3 bases and 2 bases, there was a span of 11 bases. The CDR3 DNA reads TGCAGTGCTAGCAGGACGCTTACCTACGAGCAGTACTTC. Its protein is CSASRTLTYEQYF.

CDR3 sequence: CASSPVRVMNTEAFF. The CDR3 region has the DNA TGTGCCAGCAGCCCCGTCCGGGTGATGAACACTGAAGCTTTCTTT. This rearrangement joins TRBV5-4 to TRBJ1-1; no clear D gene. CDR1 is SGHNT, CDR2 YYREEE, per germline (reference sequence). The germline V and J ends were trimmed by 4 bases and 0 bases, with 13 bases remaining between them. The CDR3 totals 15 residues. Filled out from reference TRBV5-4 and TRBJ1-1, the complete variable domain reads ETGVTQSPTHLIKTRGQQVTLRCSSQSGHNTVSWYQQALGQGPQFIFQYYREEENGRGNFPPRFSGLQFPNYSSELNVNALELDDSALYLCASSPVRVMNTEAFFGQGTRLTVV.